This passage covers 20 T cell receptor beta chains from one sample sequenced in a study of T cells in women clearing cervical HPV infection. Some clones are missing from TCRdb's copy, which holds only in-frame ones; the method was immunoSEQ multiplex PCR. The repertoire shows about 27,000 clones; the top ten hold about 23%. Sequenced: blood buffy coat. These receptors were taken from a woman aged 18 to 75 with a cervical HPV16 infection that either progressed to CIN3+ or cleared (not recorded which).

Points on this clone: The CDR3 end is not reached by the read, which stops 3 residues before it; the germline J gene fills it in. This chain links TRBV7-7 with TRBJ2-2; 7 nucleotides align to TRBD2. Germline assignment: CDR1 SSHAT and CDR2 FNYEAQ (reference sequence). This CDR3 has 16 residues. Trimming cost V 1 base and J 5 bases; bases outside gene matches: 7. CDR3 sequence: CASSLVASGGTGELFF. The part of the CDR3 DNA that was read is TGTGCCAGCAGCTTAGTTGCTAGCGGAGGTACCGGGGAG. The whole variable domain, filled in from reference TRBV7-7 and TRBJ2-2, reads GAGVSQSPRYKVTKRGQDVTLRCDPISSHATLYWYQQALGQGPEFLTYFNYEAQPDKSGLPSDRFSAERPEGSISTLTIQRTEQRDSAMYRCASSLVASGGTGELFFGEGSRLTVL.

Comments on this clone: The read is 3 residues too short to cover the CDR3 end, so that end is filled in from the germline J gene. V and J are TRBV20-1 and TRBJ1-2, with TRBD1 as a possible D gene (6 bases). The CDR3 covers 13 residues. The germline CDR1 and CDR2 sequences are DFQATT and SNEGSKA (reference sequence). The CDR3 loop is CSASLPGADGYTF. Partial CDR3 DNA: TGCAGTGCTAGTCTCCCAGGGGCTGACGGC.

About this clone itself: The read comes to an end 3 residues before the CDR3 does, leaving the germline J gene to fill in the end. The V and J genes are TRBV30 and TRBJ2-2; 7 bases line up with TRBD2. The germline V gene has CDR1 GTSNPN and CDR2 SVGIG (reference sequence). V shed 7 bases and J 7 bases; nucleotides not matched to a gene: 12. The CDR3 loop spans 14 amino acids. The chain's CDR3 is CASRFGGSLGELFF. The DNA read from the CDR3 is TGTGCCTCGCGATTCGGCGGGAGTCTCGGGGAG.

Details on this clone: The read ends 3 residues shy of where the CDR3 ends; the end is completed using the germline J gene. The chain joins TRBV2 to TRBJ2-2; maybe TRBD1 (5 bases). The V gene's germline CDR1 is SNHLY and CDR2 FYNNEI. Between the trimmed V and J ends, which lost 6 bases and 1 base, there was a span of 9 bases. The CDR3 contains 14 residues. The CDR3 bases that were read are TGTGCCAGCAGGACCCAGGGGAACACCGGGGAG. It encodes CASRTQGNTGE. The full CDR3 is CASRTQGNTGELFF.

A note on this clone: The CDR3 end falls 3 residues outside the read, so it is completed with the germline J gene. The chain recombines TRBV20-1 with TRBJ2-6; TRBD1 might be the D (6 bases). Germline assignment: CDR1 DFQATT and CDR2 SNEGSKA (reference sequence). The V gene lost 3 bases and the J gene lost 4 bases, with 10 bases spanning the gap. The CDR3 covers 14 residues. CDR3 sequence: CSASQGQGANVLTF. The DNA read from the CDR3 is TGCAGTGCTAGTCAGGGGCAAGGGGCCAACGTC.

As concerns this clone: Sequencing ends 3 residues short of the CDR3 end; the germline J gene provides the rest. J is TRBJ2-3 and V is TRBV4-1; perhaps TRBD1 as D (6 bases). V was shortened by 0 bases and J by 2 bases, with 12 bases between the two germline ends. This CDR3 spans 16 amino acids. Germline-derived CDR1 and CDR2 are MGHRA and YSYEKL. The CDR3 sequence: CASSQEWGQPTDTQYF. The covered CDR3 bases are TGCGCCAGCAGCCAAGAATGGGGGCAGCCCACAGATACG.

With respect to this clone: The CDR3 goes on 3 residues after the read ends, and that part is filled in from the germline J gene. The rearrangement uses TRBV7-9 and TRBJ2-7; 9 positions match TRBD1. V shed 4 bases, J shed 4 bases, and the junction held 5 bases outside the gene matches. The CDR3 spans 14 residues. Looked up from germline, CDR1 is SEHNR and CDR2 is FQNEAQ (reference sequence). CDR3 DNA (partial): TGTGCCAGCAGCTCCGGGACAGGGACTTACGAG. It encodes CASSSGTGTYE. The complete CDR3 sequence is CASSSGTGTYEQYF.

A word on this clone: The CDR3 end is not reached by the read, which stops 3 residues before it; the germline J gene fills it in. The chain employs TRBV14 and TRBJ2-3; 14 bases line up with TRBD2. Germline assignment: CDR1 SGHDN and CDR2 FVKESK. This CDR3 contains 16 residues. CDR3 sequence: CASSLPGLAGVETQYF. Partial CDR3 DNA: TGTGCCAGCAGCCTACCGGGACTAGCGGGAGTAGAGACG. The whole variable domain, filled in from reference TRBV14 and TRBJ2-3, reads EAGVTQFPSHSVIEKGQTVTLRCDPISGHDNLYWYRRVMGKEIKFLLHFVKESKQDESGMPNNRFLAERTGGTYSTLKVQPAELEDSGVYFCASSLPGLAGVETQYFGPGTRLTVL.

Comment on this clone: The sequenced fragment ends 3 residues before the CDR3 boundary, so the rest is inferred from the germline J gene. V gene TRBV2 combines with J gene TRBJ1-5, with 7 bases lining up with TRBD1. From germline, CDR1 is SNHLY and CDR2 FYNNEI. Losses at the gene ends were 6 bases for V and 0 bases for J; bases not matched to a gene: 5. This CDR3 spans 15 amino acids. The sequenced CDR3 bases are TGTGCCAGCAGCCAAGGGGACAGTAGCAATCAGCCC. This codes for CASSQGDSSNQP. The full CDR3 protein reads CASSQGDSSNQPQHF. The variable domain in full, with the rest retrieved from reference TRBV2 and TRBJ1-5, is EPEVTQTPSHQVTQMGQEVILRCVPISNHLYFYWYRQILGQKVEFLVSFYNNEISEKSEIFDDQFSVERPDGSNFTLKIRSTKLEDSAMYFCASSQGDSSNQPQHFGDGTRLSIL.

About this clone: The read terminates 3 residues before the CDR3 end, so the remaining end is supplied by the germline J gene. The chain combines TRBV7-9 with TRBJ2-1; 12 bases line up with TRBD2. Germline loops: CDR1 SEHNR, CDR2 FQNEAQ (reference sequence). This CDR3 is 15 amino acids long. J gave up 4 bases and V 5 bases, and 3 bases lay outside the gene matches. CDR3 DNA, as far as it was read: TGTGCCAGCAGCCTAGGACTAGCGGGATACAATGAG. As protein: CASSLGLAGYNE. The whole CDR3 region reads CASSLGLAGYNEQFF.

On this clone itself: The CDR3 goes on 3 residues after the read ends, and that part is filled in from the germline J gene. The V gene is TRBV6-1, the J gene TRBJ2-7; D possibly corresponds to TRBD1 (6 bases). The CDR3 runs 12 residues. Per the germline V gene, CDR1 is MNHNS and CDR2 is SASEGT. V was clipped by 2 bases and J by 4 bases, with 6 bases between them. CDR3 DNA, as far as it was read: TGTGCCAGCAGTGAACAGGGGTACGAG. Amino acids: CASSEQGYE. The full CDR3 reads CASSEQGYEQYF.

The covered CDR3 bases are TGTGCCAGCAGCGTAGGACAGGGAAGCAATCAGCCC. This translates into CASSVGQGSNQP. The complete CDR3 reads CASSVGQGSNQPQHF. The genes are TRBV9 and TRBJ1-5; TRBD1 matches at 7 bases. The read ends 3 residues shy of where the CDR3 ends; the end is completed using the germline J gene. J was trimmed by 1 base and V by 0 bases; bases with no gene match: 1. CDR1 is SGDLS and CDR2 is YYNGEE in the germline V gene. The CDR3 consists of 15 residues.

Note on this clone: The read ends 3 residues early relative to the CDR3; the germline J gene fills the gap. The V and J genes are TRBV12-3 or TRBV12-4 and TRBJ2-7; 7 bases align to TRBD1. This CDR3 is 13 amino acids long. Losses at the gene ends were 7 bases for V and 5 bases for J; bases not matched to a gene: 8. CDR3 DNA (partial): TGTGCCAGCACCGCACAGGGGAACGACGAG. This encodes CASTAQGNDE. The whole CDR3 region reads CASTAQGNDEQYF.

About this clone: The DNA ends 3 residues before the CDR3 does, and the rest of the CDR3 is filled in from the germline J gene. This sequence joins TRBV30 and TRBJ2-7; the D is unclear. CDR3 length: 12 residues. In germline, CDR1 is GTSNPN, CDR2 SVGIG (reference sequence). V was trimmed by 0 bases and J by 2 bases, leaving 5 bases between them. Here the CDR3 reads CAWSVGPYEQYF. The CDR3 DNA, read in part, is TGTGCCTGGAGTGTTGGCCCCTACGAG.

For this clone: With the read ending 3 residues before the CDR3 end, the germline J gene is used to fill in that end. The V call is TRBV30, the J call TRBJ1-1; 7 nucleotides agree with TRBD1. Trimming took 3 bases from V and 2 from J; bases not matched to a gene: 6. Germline V gene data show CDR1 as GTSNPN and CDR2 as SVGIG (reference sequence). The CDR3 extends over 14 amino acids. CDR3 sequence: CAWSPGTENTEAFF. CDR3 DNA, as far as it was read: TGTGCCTGGAGCCCCGGGACAGAAAACACTGAA. The whole variable domain, remainder taken from reference TRBV30 and TRBJ1-1, is SQTIHQWPATLVQPVGSPLSLECTVEGTSNPNLYWYRQAAGRGLQLLFYSVGIGQISSEVPQNLSASRPQDRQFILSSKKLLLSDSGFYLCAWSPGTENTEAFFGQGTRLTVV.

A word on this clone: The sequenced fragment ends 3 residues before the CDR3 boundary, so the rest is inferred from the germline J gene. The chain carries TRBV7-8 and TRBJ1-2; D gene ambiguous. Germline CDR1 is SGHVS and CDR2 is FQNEAQ. The CDR3 runs to 14 residues. Trimming removed 5 bases at V and 0 bases at J, with 10 bases between. CDR3 region: CASSMTSANYGYTF. Incomplete CDR3 DNA: TGTGCCAGCAGCATGACATCTGCTAACTATGGC.

The CDR3 reads CASSRQDNYGYTF. The sequenced CDR3 bases are TGTGCCAGCAGCCGACAGGACAACTATGGC. The chain couples TRBV7-9 to TRBJ1-2, with D maybe TRBD1 (6 bases). The read finishes 3 residues shy of the CDR3 end, and the germline J gene is used to complete it. The CDR3 has 13 residues. V lost 5 bases to trimming and J lost 2 bases, with 9 bases between them. Germline loops: CDR1 SEHNR, CDR2 FQNEAQ (reference sequence).

On this clone: The DNA ends 3 residues before the CDR3 does, and the rest of the CDR3 is filled in from the germline J gene. The chain is built from TRBV5-1 and TRBJ1-2, with D perhaps TRBD1 (5 bases). Trimming took 0 bases from V and 3 from J, leaving 9 bases between them. Germline CDR1 reads SGHRS; CDR2 reads YFSETQ. The CDR3 sequence is 14 residues long. The CDR3 is CASSLAGRDYGYTF. The part of the CDR3 DNA that was read is TGCGCCAGCAGCTTGGCAGGGAGAGACTATGGC.

About this clone: Read sequence stops 3 residues before the CDR3 end, and the germline J gene provides the missing end. This chain uses TRBV2 with TRBJ2-1, with a tentative D call TRBD2 (6 bases). CDR1 and CDR2 (germline): SNHLY, FYNNEI. The CDR3 loop spans 15 amino acids. Trimming shortened V by 1 base and J by 7 bases, and 14 bases separated the two germline ends. Partial CDR3 DNA: TGTGCCAGCAGTGAAGGTCAGGGACTGATGAATGAG. The encoded protein is CASSEGQGLMNE. In full, the CDR3 reads CASSEGQGLMNEQFF.

Remarks on this clone: The sequenced fragment ends 3 residues before the CDR3 boundary, so the rest is inferred from the germline J gene. The rearrangement links TRBV30 to TRBJ2-7; TRBD2 agrees at 8 bases. The CDR3 is 17 amino acids. Losses at the gene ends were 0 bases for V and 0 bases for J; bases not matched to a gene: 10. The germline V gene has CDR1 GTSNPN and CDR2 SVGIG (reference sequence). The CDR3 spells CAWSVGMVAGFSYEQYF. CDR3 bases read: TGTGCCTGGAGTGTAGGGATGGTAGCGGGATTCTCCTACGAG.